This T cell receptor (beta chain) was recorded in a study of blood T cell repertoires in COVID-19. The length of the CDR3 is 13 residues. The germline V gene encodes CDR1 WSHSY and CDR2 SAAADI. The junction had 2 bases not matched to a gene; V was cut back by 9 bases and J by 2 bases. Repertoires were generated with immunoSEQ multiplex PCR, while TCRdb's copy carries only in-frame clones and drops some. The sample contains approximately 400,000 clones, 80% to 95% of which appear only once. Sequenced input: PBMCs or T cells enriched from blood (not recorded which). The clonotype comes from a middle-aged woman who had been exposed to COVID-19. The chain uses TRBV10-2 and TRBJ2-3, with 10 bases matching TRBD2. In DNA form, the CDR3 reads TGCGCCAGTACTAGCGGGGACACAGATACGCAGTATTTT. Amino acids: CASTSGDTDTQYF.